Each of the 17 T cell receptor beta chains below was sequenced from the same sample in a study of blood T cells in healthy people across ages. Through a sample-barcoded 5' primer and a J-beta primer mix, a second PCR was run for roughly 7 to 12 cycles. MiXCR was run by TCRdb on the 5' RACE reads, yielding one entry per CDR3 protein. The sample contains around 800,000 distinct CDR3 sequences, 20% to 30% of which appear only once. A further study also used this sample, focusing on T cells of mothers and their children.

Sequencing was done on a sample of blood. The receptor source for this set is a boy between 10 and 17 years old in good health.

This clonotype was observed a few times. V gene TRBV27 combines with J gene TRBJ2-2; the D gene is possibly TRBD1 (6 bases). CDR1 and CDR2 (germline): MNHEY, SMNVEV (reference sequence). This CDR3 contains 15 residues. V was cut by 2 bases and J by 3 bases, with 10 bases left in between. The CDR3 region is CASSLIQGYTGELFF. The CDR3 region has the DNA TGTGCCAGCAGTTTAATACAGGGTTACACCGGGGAGCTGTTTTTT.

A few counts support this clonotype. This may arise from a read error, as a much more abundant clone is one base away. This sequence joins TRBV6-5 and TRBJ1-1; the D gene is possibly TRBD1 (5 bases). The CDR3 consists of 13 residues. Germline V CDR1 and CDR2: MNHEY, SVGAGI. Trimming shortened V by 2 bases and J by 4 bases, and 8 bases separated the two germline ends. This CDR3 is CASSYQGGTEAFF. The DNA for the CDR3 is TGTGCCAGCAGTTACCAGGGAGGCACTGAAGCTTTCTTT.

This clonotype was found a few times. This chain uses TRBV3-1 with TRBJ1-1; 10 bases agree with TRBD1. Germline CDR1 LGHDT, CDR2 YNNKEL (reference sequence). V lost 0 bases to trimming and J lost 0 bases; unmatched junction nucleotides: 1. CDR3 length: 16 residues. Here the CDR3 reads CASSQETGGLNTEAFF. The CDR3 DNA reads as TGTGCCAGCAGCCAAGAGACAGGGGGCTTGAACACTGAAGCTTTCTTT.

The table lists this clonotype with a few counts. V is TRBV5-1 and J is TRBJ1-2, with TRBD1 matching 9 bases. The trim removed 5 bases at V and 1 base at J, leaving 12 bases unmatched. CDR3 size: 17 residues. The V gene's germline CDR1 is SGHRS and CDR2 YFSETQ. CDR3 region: CASSQHTGQGINYGYTF. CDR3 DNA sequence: TGCGCCAGCAGTCAGCACACTGGACAGGGGATTAACTATGGCTACACCTTC.

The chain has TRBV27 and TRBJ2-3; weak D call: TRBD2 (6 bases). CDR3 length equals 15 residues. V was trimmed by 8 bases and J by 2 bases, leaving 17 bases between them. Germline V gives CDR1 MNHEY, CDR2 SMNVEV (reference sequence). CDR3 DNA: TGTGCCAGCTCTTTCCTGGACTACTACACAGATACGCAGTATTTT. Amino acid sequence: CASSFLDYYTDTQYF.

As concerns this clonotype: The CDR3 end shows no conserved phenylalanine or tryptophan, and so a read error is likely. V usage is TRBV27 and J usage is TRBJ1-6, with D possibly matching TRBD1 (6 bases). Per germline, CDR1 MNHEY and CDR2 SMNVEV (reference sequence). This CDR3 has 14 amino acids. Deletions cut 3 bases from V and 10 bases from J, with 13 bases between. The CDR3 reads CASSFGGASSPLHL. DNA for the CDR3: TGTGCCAGCAGTTTTGGGGGGGCTAGCTCACCCCTCCACCTT.

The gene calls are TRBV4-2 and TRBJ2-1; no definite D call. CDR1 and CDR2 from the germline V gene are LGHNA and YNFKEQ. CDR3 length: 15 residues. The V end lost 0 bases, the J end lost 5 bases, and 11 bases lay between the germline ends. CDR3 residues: CASSQDWPLNNEQFF. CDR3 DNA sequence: TGTGCCAGCAGCCAAGATTGGCCTTTGAACAATGAGCAGTTCTTC.

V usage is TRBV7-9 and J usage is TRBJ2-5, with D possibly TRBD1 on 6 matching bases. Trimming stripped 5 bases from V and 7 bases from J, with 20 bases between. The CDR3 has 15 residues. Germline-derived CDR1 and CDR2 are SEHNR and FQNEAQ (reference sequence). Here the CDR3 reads CASSTGQRPLGTQYF. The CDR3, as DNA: TGTGCCAGCAGCACCGGACAGCGGCCGCTTGGGACCCAGTACTTC. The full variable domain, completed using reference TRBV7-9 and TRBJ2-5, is DTGVSQNPRHKITKRGQNVTFRCDPISEHNRLYWYRQTLGQGPEFLTYFQNEAQLEKSRLLSDRFSAERPKGSFSTLEIQRTEQGDSAMYLCASSTGQRPLGTQYFGPGTRLLVL.

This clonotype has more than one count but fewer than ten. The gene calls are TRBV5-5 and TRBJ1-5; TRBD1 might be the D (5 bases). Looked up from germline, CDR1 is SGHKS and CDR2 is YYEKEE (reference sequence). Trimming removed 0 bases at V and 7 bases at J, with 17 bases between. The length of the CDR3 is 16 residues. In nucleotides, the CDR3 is TGTGCCAGCAGCTTGGGGCGGGGGGGTAGTTACCAGCCCCAGCATTTT. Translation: CASSLGRGGSYQPQHF.

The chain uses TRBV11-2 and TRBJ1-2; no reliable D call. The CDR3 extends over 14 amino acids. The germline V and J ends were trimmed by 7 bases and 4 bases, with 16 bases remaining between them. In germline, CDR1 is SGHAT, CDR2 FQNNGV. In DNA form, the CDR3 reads TGTGCCAGCACACGGTTGCCTTCCCCCTATGGCTACACCTTC. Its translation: CASTRLPSPYGYTF. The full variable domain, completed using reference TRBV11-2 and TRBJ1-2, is EAGVAQSPRYKIIEKRQSVAFWCNPISGHATLYWYQQILGQGPKLLIQFQNNGVVDDSQLPKDRFSAERLKGVDSTLKIQPAKLEDSAVYLCASTRLPSPYGYTFGSGTRLTVV.

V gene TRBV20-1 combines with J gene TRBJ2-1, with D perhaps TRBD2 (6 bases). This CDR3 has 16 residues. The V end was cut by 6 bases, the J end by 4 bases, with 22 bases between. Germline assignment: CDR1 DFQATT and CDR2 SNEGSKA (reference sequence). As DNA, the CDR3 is TGCAGTGCCTTTGCTATTGGCGGGAACTCTTACAATGAGCAGTTCTTC. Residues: CSAFAIGGNSYNEQFF.

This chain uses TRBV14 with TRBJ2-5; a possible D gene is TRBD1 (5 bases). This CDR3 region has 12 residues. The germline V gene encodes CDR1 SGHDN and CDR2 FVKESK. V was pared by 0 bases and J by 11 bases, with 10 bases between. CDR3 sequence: CASSQDWQGQYF. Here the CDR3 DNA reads TGTGCCAGCAGCCAAGATTGGCAGGGTCAGTACTTC.

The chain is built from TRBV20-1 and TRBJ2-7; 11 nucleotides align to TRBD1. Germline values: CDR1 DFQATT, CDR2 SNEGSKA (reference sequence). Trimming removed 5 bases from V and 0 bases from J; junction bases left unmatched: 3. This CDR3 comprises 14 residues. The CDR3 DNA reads TGCAGTGCTTCCGGGACAGGGGGCTCCTACGAGCAGTACTTC. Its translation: CSASGTGGSYEQYF.

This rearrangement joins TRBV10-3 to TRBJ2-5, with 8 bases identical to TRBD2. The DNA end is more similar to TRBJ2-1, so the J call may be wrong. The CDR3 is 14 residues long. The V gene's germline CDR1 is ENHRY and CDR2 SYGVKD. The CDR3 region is CAISEELAANEQFF. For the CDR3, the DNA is TGTGCCATCAGTGAGGAACTAGCGGCTAATGAGCAGTTCTTC.

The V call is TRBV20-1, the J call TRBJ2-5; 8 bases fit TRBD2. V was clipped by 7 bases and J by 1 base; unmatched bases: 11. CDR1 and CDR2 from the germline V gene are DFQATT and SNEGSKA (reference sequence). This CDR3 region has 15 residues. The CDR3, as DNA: TGCAGTGGCCTTGGGGGCGGGGGGCCCCAAGAGACCCAGTACTTC. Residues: CSGLGGGGPQETQYF.

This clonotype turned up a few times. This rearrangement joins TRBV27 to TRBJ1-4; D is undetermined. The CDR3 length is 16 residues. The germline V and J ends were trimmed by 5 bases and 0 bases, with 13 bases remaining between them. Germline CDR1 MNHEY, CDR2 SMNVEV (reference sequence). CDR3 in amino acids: CASSPYGPSTNEKLFF. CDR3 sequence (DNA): TGTGCCAGCAGTCCCTACGGGCCTTCAACTAATGAAAAACTGTTTTTT.

CDR3 sequence reads: CASTLGQGGKLFF. The CDR3 region has the DNA TGTGCCAGCACCCTGGGACAGGGGGGAAAACTGTTTTTT. The V call is TRBV12-3 or TRBV12-4, the J call TRBJ1-4; 11 bases fit TRBD1. The CDR3 sequence is 13 residues long. With 7 bases clipped from V and 10 bases from J, the junction kept 5 bases outside the gene matches.